Described below is a single T cell receptor beta chain sequence and its context. The antigen is not known. Sample-barcoded 5' priming and a J-beta primer mix drove a second PCR of about 7 to 12 cycles. Each of the samples gave a minimum of 3 million paired-end reads that contained CDR3. One entry per CDR3 protein results from TCRdb running MiXCR on the 5' RACE reads. The profile covers around 520,000 distinct CDR3 sequences, with about 28% appearing a single time and under 4.5% taken by the ten largest. The source of the sample is a study of blood T cells in healthy people across ages. Study outcomes and limitations: Donor CMV status was unknown, possibly confounding expanded clonotype changes.

The CDR3 length is 15 residues. The junction had 6 bases not matched to a gene; V was cut back by 4 bases and J by 4 bases. Another study also made use of these data, one on T cells of mothers and their children. In that study: The people who donated were three healthy Caucasian mothers and their six children. TCR recombination output is shaped by thymic selection similarly in related and unrelated pairs.

Input material: blood. The source is a boy under 10 years old in good health. The V gene is TRBV12-3 or TRBV12-4, the J gene TRBJ1-2; 10 positions match TRBD1. CDR3 nucleotides: TGTGCCAGCAGTTCCCCGGGACAGGGGATCTATGGCTACACCTTC. Protein sequence: CASSSPGQGIYGYTF.